The following is a T cell receptor (beta chain) sequence with its context. Libraries were prepared by immunoSEQ multiplex PCR; TCRdb keeps only in-frame clonotypes and omits some of them. The sample shows roughly 120,000 clones, roughly three quarters of them seen only once. The sample belongs to a study of blood T cell repertoires in COVID-19. Study in general: Sources were T cells, B-cell-depleted T cells, or PBMCs; the material itself was cDNA or gDNA.

This CDR3 has 13 residues. Losses at the gene ends were 8 bases for V and 5 bases for J; bases not matched to a gene: 9. In germline, CDR1 is SGHNT, CDR2 YENEEA. Sequenced material: peripheral blood. The receptor was derived from a human donor in a cohort sampled during active COVID-19. This chain uses TRBV11-3 with TRBJ2-7, with 7 nucleotides matching TRBD2. This CDR3 is CASAPGGKHEQYF. DNA for the CDR3: TGTGCCAGCGCCCCCGGGGGGAAACACGAGCAGTACTTC. Using reference TRBV11-3 and TRBJ2-7 for the parts outside the CDR3, the full variable domain is EAGVVQSPRYKIIEKKQPVAFWCNPISGHNTLYWYLQNLGQGPELLIRYENEEAVDDSQLPKDRFSAERLKGVDSTLKIQPAELGDSAVYLCASAPGGKHEQYFGPGTRLTVT.